These 2 T cell receptor beta chains were sequenced from one sample in a study of T cell responses to AZD1222 COVID-19 vaccine. The protocol was immunoSEQ multiplex PCR, while the TCRdb copy is restricted to in-frame clones and leaves out a portion. The profile shows roughly 99,000 clones, around 90% of them singletons. The specimen comprised peripheral blood, sampled 28 days after the second AZD1222 dose. The receptors were gathered from an adult who received the AZD1222 COVID-19 vaccine.

The V gene is TRBV3-1 (or the pseudogene TRBV3-2), the J gene TRBJ2-4, with D hard to call. This CDR3 is 17 amino acids long. CDR1 and CDR2 from the germline V gene are LGHDT and YNNKEL (reference sequence). The V end lost 0 bases, the J end lost 4 bases, and 16 bases lay between the germline ends. The CDR3 region has the DNA TGTGCCAGCAGCCAAGAACGAAGCAGCCTGGGTAAAAACATTCAGTACTTC. Residues: CASSQERSSLGKNIQYF.

V and J are TRBV9 and TRBJ2-1; TRBD2 agrees at 7 bases. From germline, CDR1 is SGDLS and CDR2 YYNGEE. Germline trimming cut 0 bases from V and 6 bases from J; bases unmatched to any gene: 3. The CDR3 is 14 amino acids. The CDR3 is CASSVDVAGNEQFF. CDR3 DNA sequence: TGTGCCAGCAGCGTAGACGTAGCGGGCAATGAGCAGTTCTTC. The variable domain in full, with the rest retrieved from reference TRBV9 and TRBJ2-1, is DSGVTQTPKHLITATGQRVTLRCSPRSGDLSVYWYQQSLDQGLQFLIQYYNGEERAKGNILERFSAQQFPDLHSELNLSSLELGDSALYFCASSVDVAGNEQFFGPGTRLTVL.